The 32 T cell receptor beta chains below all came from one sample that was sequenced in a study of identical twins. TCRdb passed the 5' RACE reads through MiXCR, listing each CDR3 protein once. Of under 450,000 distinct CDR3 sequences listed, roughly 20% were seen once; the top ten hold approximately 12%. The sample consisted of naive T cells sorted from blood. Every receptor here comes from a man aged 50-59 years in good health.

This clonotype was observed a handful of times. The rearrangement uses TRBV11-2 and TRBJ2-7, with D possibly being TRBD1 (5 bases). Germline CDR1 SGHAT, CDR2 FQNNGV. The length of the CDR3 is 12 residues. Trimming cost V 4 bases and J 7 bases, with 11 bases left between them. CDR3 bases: TGTGCCAGCAGCTCAGGGTTTTGGGAGCAGTACTTC. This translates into CASSSGFWEQYF.

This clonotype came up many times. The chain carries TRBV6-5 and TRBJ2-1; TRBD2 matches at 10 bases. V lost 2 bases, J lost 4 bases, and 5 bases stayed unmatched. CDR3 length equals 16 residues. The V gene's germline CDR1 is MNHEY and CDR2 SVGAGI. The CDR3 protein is CASSYSLAGGYNEQFF. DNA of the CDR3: TGTGCCAGCAGTTACAGCTTAGCGGGGGGTTACAATGAGCAGTTCTTC.

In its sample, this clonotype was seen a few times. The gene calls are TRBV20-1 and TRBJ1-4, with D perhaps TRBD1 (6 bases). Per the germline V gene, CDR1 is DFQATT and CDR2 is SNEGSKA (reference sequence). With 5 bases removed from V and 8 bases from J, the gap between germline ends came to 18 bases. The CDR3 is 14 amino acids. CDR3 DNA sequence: TGCAGTGCTCGGAGGGGGGGATTTGGCGAAAAACTGTTTTTT. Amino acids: CSARRGGFGEKLFF.

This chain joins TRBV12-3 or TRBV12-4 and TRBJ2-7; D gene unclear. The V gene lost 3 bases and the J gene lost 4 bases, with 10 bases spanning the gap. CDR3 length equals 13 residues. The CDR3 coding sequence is TGTGCCAGCAGTTTGCAGTCTAGGTACGAGCAGTACTTC. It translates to CASSLQSRYEQYF.

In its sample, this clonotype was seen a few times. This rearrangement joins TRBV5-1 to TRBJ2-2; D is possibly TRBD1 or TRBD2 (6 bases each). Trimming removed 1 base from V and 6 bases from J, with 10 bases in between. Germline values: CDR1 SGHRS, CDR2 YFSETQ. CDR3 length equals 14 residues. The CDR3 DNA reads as TGCGCCAGCAGCTTGAGAGGGGGGCCCGGGGAGCTGTTTTTT. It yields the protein CASSLRGGPGELFF.

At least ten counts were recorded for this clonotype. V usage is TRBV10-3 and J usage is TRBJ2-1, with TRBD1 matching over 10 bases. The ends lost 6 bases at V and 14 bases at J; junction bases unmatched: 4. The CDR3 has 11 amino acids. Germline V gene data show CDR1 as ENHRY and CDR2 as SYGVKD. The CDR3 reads CAIRDGQGEFF. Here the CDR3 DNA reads TGTGCCATCAGGGATGGACAGGGGGAGTTCTTC.

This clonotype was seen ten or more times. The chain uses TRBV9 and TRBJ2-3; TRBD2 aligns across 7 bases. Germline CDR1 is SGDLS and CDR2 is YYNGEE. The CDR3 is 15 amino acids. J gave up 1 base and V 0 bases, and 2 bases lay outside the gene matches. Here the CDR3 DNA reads TGTGCCAGCAGCGTAGCGGGGGGAGGCACAGATACGCAGTATTTT. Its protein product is CASSVAGGGTDTQYF.

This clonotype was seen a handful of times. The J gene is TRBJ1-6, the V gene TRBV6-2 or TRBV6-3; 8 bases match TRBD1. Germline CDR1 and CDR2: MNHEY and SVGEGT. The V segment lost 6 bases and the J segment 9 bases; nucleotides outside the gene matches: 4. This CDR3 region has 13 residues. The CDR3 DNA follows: TGTGCCAGCAGCCATACAGGGGGTTCACCCCTCCACTTT. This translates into CASSHTGGSPLHF.

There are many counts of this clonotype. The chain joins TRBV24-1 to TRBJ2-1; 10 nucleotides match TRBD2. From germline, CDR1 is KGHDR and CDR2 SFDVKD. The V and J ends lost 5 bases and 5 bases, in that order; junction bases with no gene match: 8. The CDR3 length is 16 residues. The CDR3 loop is CATSVRAGGADNEQFF. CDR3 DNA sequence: TGTGCCACCAGTGTCCGAGCGGGAGGGGCCGACAATGAGCAGTTCTTC.

Here the CDR3 reads CASRDRAVDTQYF. The CDR3 DNA sequence: TGTGCCAGCAGGGACCGGGCCGTAGATACGCAGTATTTT. V usage is TRBV12-3 or TRBV12-4 and J usage is TRBJ2-3; unclear D gene. With 6 bases removed from V and 5 bases from J, the gap between germline ends came to 12 bases. This CDR3 is 13 amino acids long.

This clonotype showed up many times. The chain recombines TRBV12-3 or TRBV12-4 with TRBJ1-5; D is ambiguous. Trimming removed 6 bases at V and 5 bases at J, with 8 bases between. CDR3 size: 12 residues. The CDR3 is CASSRSDQPQHF. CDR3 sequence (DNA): TGTGCCAGCAGCCGGTCCGATCAGCCCCAGCATTTT.

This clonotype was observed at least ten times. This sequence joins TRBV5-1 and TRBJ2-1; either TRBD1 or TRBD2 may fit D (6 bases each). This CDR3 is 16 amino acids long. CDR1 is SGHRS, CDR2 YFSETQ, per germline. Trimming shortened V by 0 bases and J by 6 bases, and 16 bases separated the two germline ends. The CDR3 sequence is CASSLALSGGGNEQFF. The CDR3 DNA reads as TGCGCCAGCAGCTTGGCCCTTAGCGGAGGGGGCAATGAGCAGTTCTTC.

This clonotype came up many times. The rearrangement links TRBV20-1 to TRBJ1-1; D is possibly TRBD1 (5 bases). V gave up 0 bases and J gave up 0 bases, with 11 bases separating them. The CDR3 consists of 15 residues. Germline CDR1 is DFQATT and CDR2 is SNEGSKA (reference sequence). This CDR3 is CSARDPGRLNTEAFF. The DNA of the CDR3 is TGCAGTGCTAGAGACCCGGGACGGCTGAACACTGAAGCTTTCTTT.

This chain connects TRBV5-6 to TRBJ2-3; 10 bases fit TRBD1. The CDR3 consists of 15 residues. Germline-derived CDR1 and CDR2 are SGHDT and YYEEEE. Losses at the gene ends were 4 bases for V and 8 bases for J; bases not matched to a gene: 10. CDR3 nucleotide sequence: TGTGCCAGCAGCCCCCCCGGGACAGGGGTCGGTACGCAGTATTTT. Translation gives CASSPPGTGVGTQYF.

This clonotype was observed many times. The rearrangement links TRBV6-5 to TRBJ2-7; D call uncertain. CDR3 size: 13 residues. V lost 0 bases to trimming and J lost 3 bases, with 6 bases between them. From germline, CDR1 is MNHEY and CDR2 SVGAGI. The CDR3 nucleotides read TGTGCCAGCAGTTACTCCCGATACTACGAGCAGTACTTC. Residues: CASSYSRYYEQYF.

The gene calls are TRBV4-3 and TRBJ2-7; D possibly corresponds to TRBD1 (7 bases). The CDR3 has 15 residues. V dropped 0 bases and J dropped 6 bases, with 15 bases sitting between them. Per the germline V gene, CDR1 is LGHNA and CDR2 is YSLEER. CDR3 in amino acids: CASSQDYGQGGEQYF. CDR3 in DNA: TGCGCCAGCAGCCAAGATTATGGTCAGGGGGGCGAGCAGTACTTC.

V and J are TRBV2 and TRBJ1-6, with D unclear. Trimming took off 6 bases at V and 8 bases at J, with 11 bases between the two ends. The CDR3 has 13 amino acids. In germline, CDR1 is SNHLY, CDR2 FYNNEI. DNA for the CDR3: TGTGCCAGCAGCGGACGCCTCCATTCACCCCTCCACTTT. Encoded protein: CASSGRLHSPLHF.

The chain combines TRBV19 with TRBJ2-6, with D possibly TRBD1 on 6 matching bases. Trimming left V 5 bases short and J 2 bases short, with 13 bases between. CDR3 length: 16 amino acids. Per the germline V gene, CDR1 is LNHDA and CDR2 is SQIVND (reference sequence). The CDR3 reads CASSGTHSTGANVLTF. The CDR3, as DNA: TGTGCCAGTAGTGGGACACACTCCACTGGGGCCAACGTCCTGACTTTC.

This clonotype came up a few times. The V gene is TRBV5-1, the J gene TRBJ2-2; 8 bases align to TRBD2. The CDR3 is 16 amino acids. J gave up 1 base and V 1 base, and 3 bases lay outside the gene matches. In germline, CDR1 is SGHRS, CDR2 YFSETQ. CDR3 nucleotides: TGCGCCAGCAGCTTGCGGCTAGCGGGGAACACCGGGGAGCTGTTTTTT. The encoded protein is CASSLRLAGNTGELFF. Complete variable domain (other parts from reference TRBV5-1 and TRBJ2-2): KAGVTQTPRYLIKTRGQQVTLSCSPISGHRSVSWYQQTPGQGLQFLFEYFSETQRNKGNFPGRFSGRQFSNSRSEMNVSTLELGDSALYLCASSLRLAGNTGELFFGEGSRLTVL.

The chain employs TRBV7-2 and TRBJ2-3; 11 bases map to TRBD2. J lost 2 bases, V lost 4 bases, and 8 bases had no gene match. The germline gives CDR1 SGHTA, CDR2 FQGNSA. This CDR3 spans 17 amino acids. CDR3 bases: TGTGCCAGCAGCTCTCGGATAGCGGGAGGGGTCACAGATACGCAGTATTTT. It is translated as CASSSRIAGGVTDTQYF.

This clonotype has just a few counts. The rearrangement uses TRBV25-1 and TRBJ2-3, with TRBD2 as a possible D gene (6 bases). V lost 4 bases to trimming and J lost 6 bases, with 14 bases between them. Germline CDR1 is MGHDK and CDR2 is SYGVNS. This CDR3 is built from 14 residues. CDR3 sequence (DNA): TGTGCCAGCAGTGCGAAGGTTGGGGGGGATACGCAGTATTTT. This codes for CASSAKVGGDTQYF.

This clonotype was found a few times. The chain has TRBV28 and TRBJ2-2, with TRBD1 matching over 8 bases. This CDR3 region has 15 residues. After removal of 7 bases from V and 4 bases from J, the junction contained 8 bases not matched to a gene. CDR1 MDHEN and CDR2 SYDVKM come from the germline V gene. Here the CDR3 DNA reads TGTGCCAGCAAACTGGACAGGGTACGCACCGGGGAGCTGTTTTTT. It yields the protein CASKLDRVRTGELFF.

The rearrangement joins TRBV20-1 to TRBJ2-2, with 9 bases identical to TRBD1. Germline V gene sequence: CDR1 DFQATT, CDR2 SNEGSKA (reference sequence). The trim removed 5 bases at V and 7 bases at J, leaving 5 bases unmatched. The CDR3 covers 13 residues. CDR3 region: CSAQQGAVGELFF. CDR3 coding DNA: TGCAGTGCTCAACAGGGGGCAGTCGGGGAGCTGTTTTTT.

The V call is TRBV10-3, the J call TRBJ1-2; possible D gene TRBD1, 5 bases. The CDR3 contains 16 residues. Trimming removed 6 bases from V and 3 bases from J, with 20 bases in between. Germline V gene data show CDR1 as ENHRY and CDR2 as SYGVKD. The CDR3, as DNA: TGTGCCATCAGAGGAGGGGACTCAAGAGATTACTATGGCTACACCTTC. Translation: CAIRGGDSRDYYGYTF.

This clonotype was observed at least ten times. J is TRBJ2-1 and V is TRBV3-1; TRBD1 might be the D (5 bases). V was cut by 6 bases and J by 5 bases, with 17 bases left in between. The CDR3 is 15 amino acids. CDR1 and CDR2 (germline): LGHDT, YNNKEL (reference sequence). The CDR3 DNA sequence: TGTGCCAGCAGTCACGAGACAGAAATAAACAATGAGCAGTTCTTC. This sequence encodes CASSHETEINNEQFF.

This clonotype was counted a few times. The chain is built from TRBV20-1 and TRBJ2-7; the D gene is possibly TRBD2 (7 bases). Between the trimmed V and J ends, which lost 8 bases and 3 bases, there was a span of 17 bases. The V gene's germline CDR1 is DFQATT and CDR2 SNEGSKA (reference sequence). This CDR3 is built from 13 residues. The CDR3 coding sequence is TGCAGTACACAAGGGGGGGAGTTCTACGAGCAGTACTTC. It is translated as CSTQGGEFYEQYF.

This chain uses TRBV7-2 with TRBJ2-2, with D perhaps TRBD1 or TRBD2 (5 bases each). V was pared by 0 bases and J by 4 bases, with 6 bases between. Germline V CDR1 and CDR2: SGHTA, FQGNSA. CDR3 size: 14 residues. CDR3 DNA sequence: TGTGCCAGCAGCTTAGCGGGACGCACCGGGGAGCTGTTTTTT. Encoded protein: CASSLAGRTGELFF.

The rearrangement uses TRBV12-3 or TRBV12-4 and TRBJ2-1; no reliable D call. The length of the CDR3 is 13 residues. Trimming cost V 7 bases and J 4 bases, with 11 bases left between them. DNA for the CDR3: TGTGCCAGCACCATGGGCCGGTACAATGAGCAGTTCTTC. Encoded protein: CASTMGRYNEQFF.

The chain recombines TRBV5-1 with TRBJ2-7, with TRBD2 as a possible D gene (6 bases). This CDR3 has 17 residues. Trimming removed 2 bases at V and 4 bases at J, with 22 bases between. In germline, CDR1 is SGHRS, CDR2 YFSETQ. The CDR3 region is CASSLGSLAGSAYEQYF. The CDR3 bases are TGCGCCAGCAGCTTAGGTTCGTTGGCGGGGTCTGCTTACGAGCAGTACTTC. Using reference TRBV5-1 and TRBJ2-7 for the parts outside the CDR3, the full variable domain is KAGVTQTPRYLIKTRGQQVTLSCSPISGHRSVSWYQQTPGQGLQFLFEYFSETQRNKGNFPGRFSGRQFSNSRSEMNVSTLELGDSALYLCASSLGSLAGSAYEQYFGPGTRLTVT.

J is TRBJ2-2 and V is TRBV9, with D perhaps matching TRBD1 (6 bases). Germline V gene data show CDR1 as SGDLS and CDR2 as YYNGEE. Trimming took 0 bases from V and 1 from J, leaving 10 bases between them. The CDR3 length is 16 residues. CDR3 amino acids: CASSVAAGENTGELFF. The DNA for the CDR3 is TGTGCCAGCAGCGTAGCGGCAGGGGAGAACACCGGGGAGCTGTTTTTT.

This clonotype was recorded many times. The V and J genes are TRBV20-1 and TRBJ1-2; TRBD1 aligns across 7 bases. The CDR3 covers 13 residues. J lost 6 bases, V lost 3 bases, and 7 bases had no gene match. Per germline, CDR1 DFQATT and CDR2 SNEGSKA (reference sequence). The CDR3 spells CSASRGPEDGYTF. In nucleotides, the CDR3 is TGCAGTGCTAGTAGGGGGCCTGAGGATGGCTACACCTTC.

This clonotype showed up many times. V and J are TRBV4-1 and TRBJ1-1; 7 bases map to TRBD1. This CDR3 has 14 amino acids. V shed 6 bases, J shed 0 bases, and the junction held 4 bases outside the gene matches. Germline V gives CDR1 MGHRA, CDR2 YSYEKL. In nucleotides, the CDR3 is TGCGCCAGCAGGGGGGACAGCTTGAACACTGAAGCTTTCTTT. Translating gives CASRGDSLNTEAFF.